The 21 T cell receptor beta chains given below trace back to one sample, sequenced in a study of shared clonotypes between healthy human individuals. Generated by immunoSEQ multiplex PCR, the TCRdb table keeps only in-frame clones and is missing some. The table includes approximately 2.5 million clones, around nine tenths detected once. The sequenced sample was naive CD4+ T cells sorted from blood. As to subset: CD45RA+ positively selected. Receptors were obtained from a man aged 18 to 29 in good health.

This chain links TRBV7-8 with TRBJ2-1; 8 positions agree with TRBD2. The CDR3 contains 16 residues. After removal of 1 base from V and 0 bases from J, the junction contained 2 bases not matched to a gene. The germline V gene encodes CDR1 SGHVS and CDR2 FQNEAQ. CDR3 sequence reads: CASSLEGTSSYNEQFF. The CDR3 DNA follows: TGTGCCAGCAGCTTAGAAGGGACTAGCTCCTACAATGAGCAGTTCTTC.

V is TRBV5-6 and J is TRBJ2-1; no clear D gene. Germline loops: CDR1 SGHDT, CDR2 YYEEEE. The CDR3 runs 14 residues. Trimming shortened V by 4 bases and J by 10 bases, and 18 bases separated the two germline ends. The CDR3 bases are TGTGCCAGCAGCCCTATGCTTGGGGTTGAAGAGCAGTTCTTC. This encodes CASSPMLGVEEQFF.

J is TRBJ2-3 and V is TRBV4-1; no definite D call. Deletions cut 1 base from V and 0 bases from J, with 8 bases between. The CDR3 length is 15 residues. The germline V gene encodes CDR1 MGHRA and CDR2 YSYEKL. The CDR3 loop reads CASSQVGTSTDTQYF. The CDR3 DNA is TGCGCCAGCAGCCAAGTGGGTACCAGCACAGATACGCAGTATTTT.

The chain links TRBV30 to TRBJ2-7; tentatively, D is TRBD2 (6 bases). The CDR3 covers 14 residues. V shed 0 bases and J shed 5 bases, with 14 bases lying between them. CDR1 GTSNPN and CDR2 SVGIG come from the germline V gene (reference sequence). CDR3 coding DNA: TGTGCCTGGAGTGTATGGAGGGCCCCCCACGAGCAGTACTTC. It translates to CAWSVWRAPHEQYF.

V is TRBV10-1 and J is TRBJ2-7; 9 nucleotides agree with TRBD2. J was trimmed by 7 bases and V by 0 bases; bases with no gene match: 16. Germline values: CDR1 WNHNN, CDR2 SYGVQD (reference sequence). The CDR3 loop spans 18 amino acids. The CDR3 region is CASSESRLAGSPRREQYF. As DNA, the CDR3 is TGCGCCAGCAGTGAGTCGAGGCTAGCGGGGAGCCCTAGAAGGGAGCAGTACTTC.

With respect to this clone: Other DNA sequences from this sample encode an identical CDR3 as well. The chain employs TRBV18 and TRBJ2-5; 7 bases are shared with TRBD2. V shed 6 bases and J 3 bases; nucleotides not matched to a gene: 4. Germline loops: CDR1 KGHSH, CDR2 LQKENI. CDR3 size: 13 residues. For the CDR3, the DNA is TGTGCCAGCTCGCGGGGGACGGAAGAGACCCAGTACTTC. Translated: CASSRGTEETQYF.

The gene calls are TRBV27 and TRBJ1-6, with D unresolved. The CDR3 runs to 13 residues. The germline V and J ends were trimmed by 8 bases and 3 bases, with 8 bases remaining between them. Germline CDR1 and CDR2: MNHEY and SMNVEV (reference sequence). This CDR3 reads CASGSGYNSPLHF. The CDR3 coding sequence is TGTGCCAGCGGGTCAGGCTATAATTCACCCCTCCACTTT.

As to this clone: Other nucleotide sequences from this sample produce the same CDR3. The V and J genes are TRBV6-5 and TRBJ2-1, with 13 nucleotides matching TRBD2. The ends lost 5 bases at V and 8 bases at J; junction bases unmatched: 3. Germline V gene data show CDR1 as MNHEY and CDR2 as SVGAGI. CDR3 size: 14 residues. CDR3 DNA: TGTGCCAGCAGTCGGACTAGCGGGAGAGATGAGCAGTTCTTC. As protein: CASSRTSGRDEQFF.

V and J are TRBV5-4 and TRBJ1-2; D is ambiguous. The CDR3 loop spans 15 amino acids. Germline V gene sequence: CDR1 SGHNT, CDR2 YYREEE (reference sequence). V gave up 1 base and J gave up 7 bases, with 17 bases separating them. The CDR3: CASSLPTPAGGGYTF. CDR3 DNA: TGTGCCAGCAGCTTGCCCACGCCGGCCGGAGGTGGCTACACCTTC.

The V call is TRBV19, the J call TRBJ2-2, with 7 nucleotides matching TRBD1. The CDR3 length is 14 residues. V trimming: 6 bases; J trimming: 2 bases; junction bases outside the gene matches: 3. The germline V gene encodes CDR1 LNHDA and CDR2 SQIVND (reference sequence). The CDR3: CASRDRINTGELFF. The CDR3 DNA reads as TGTGCCAGTAGGGACAGGATAAACACCGGGGAGCTGTTTTTT.

The chain is built from TRBV4-3 and TRBJ2-7; 7 bases map to TRBD1. This CDR3 has 15 amino acids. Germline CDR1 and CDR2: LGHNA and YSLEER. V lost 1 base to trimming and J lost 3 bases; unmatched junction nucleotides: 6. This CDR3 reads CASSQVFGTVYEQYF. As DNA, the CDR3 is TGCGCCAGCAGCCAAGTGTTTGGGACAGTCTACGAGCAGTACTTC.

The gene calls are TRBV6-5 and TRBJ2-1, with TRBD2 matching over 13 bases. V shed 5 bases, J shed 9 bases, and the junction held 7 bases outside the gene matches. From germline, CDR1 is MNHEY and CDR2 SVGAGI. The CDR3 has 15 residues. Here the CDR3 DNA reads TGTGCCAGCAGTGGTAGGACTAGCGGGAGCGGTGAGCAGTTCTTC. It specifies CASSGRTSGSGEQFF.

The CDR3 reads CASSQAPLTGPGGNTIYF. The CDR3 DNA sequence: TGCGCCAGCAGCCAAGCGCCGTTAACAGGCCCTGGTGGAAACACCATATATTTT. The V call is TRBV4-1, the J call TRBJ1-3; tentatively, D is TRBD1 (5 bases). This CDR3 spans 18 amino acids. The V end was cut by 1 base, the J end by 3 bases, with 19 bases between. The germline CDR1 and CDR2 sequences are MGHRA and YSYEKL.

V usage is TRBV6-7 and J usage is TRBJ2-1, with 12 bases matching TRBD2. TRBV6-7 is reported as an ORF; its role is uncertain. V gave up 10 bases and J gave up 7 bases; unmatched junction bases: 8. The CDR3 runs to 14 residues. DNA for the CDR3: TGTGCCACCTCTGGACTAGCGGGAATAAATGAGCAGTTCTTC. Encoded protein: CATSGLAGINEQFF.

This chain connects TRBV28 to TRBJ2-7, with D tentatively TRBD1 (6 bases). Germline CDR1 MDHEN, CDR2 SYDVKM. The V and J ends lost 2 bases and 4 bases respectively, with 9 bases between them. The CDR3 runs 13 residues. This chain's CDR3 is CASSLNRAYEQYF. The CDR3 region has the DNA TGTGCCAGCAGTTTAAACAGGGCTTACGAGCAGTACTTC.

The chain employs TRBV7-9 and TRBJ2-7; tentative D call: TRBD2 (7 bases). V lost 1 base and J 0 bases, leaving 16 bases between the germline ends. The CDR3 has 17 amino acids. The V gene's germline CDR1 is SEHNR and CDR2 FQNEAQ (reference sequence). DNA for the CDR3: TGTGCCAGCAGCTTAGGTCGGGGGGCGCCTTCCTCCTACGAGCAGTACTTC. Translation: CASSLGRGAPSSYEQYF. The full variable domain, in which reference TRBV7-9 and TRBJ2-7 provide the parts outside the CDR3, is DTGVSQNPRHKITKRGQNVTFRCDPISEHNRLYWYRQTLGQGPEFLTYFQNEAQLEKSRLLSDRFSAERPKGSFSTLEIQRTEQGDSAMYLCASSLGRGAPSSYEQYFGPGTRLTVT.

J is TRBJ1-2 and V is TRBV7-9, with D perhaps matching TRBD1 (5 bases). CDR1 SEHNR and CDR2 FQNEAQ come from the germline V gene (reference sequence). V lost 2 bases, J lost 3 bases, and 13 bases lay in between. There are 15 residues in the CDR3. CDR3 residues: CASSLSGSGDYGYTF. The CDR3 bases are TGTGCCAGCAGCTTAAGCGGTTCGGGGGACTATGGCTACACCTTC.

The chain is built from TRBV6-1 and TRBJ2-5; D ambiguous. Per germline, CDR1 MNHNS and CDR2 SASEGT. The CDR3 sequence is 16 residues long. V lost 1 base to trimming and J lost 5 bases, with 17 bases between them. For the CDR3, the DNA is TGTGCCAGCAGTGAAGGGGCCCAGGTTTTAATGGAGACCCAGTACTTC. Protein sequence: CASSEGAQVLMETQYF.

V gene TRBV7-9 combines with J gene TRBJ2-2; D ambiguous. This CDR3 comprises 12 residues. The V end was cut by 0 bases, the J end by 8 bases, with 4 bases between. Germline V lookup: CDR1 SEHNR, CDR2 FQNEAQ (reference sequence). Written as DNA, the CDR3 is TGTGCCAGCAGCTTAGCGGCTGGGGAGCTGTTTTTT. Translating it yields CASSLAAGELFF.

The chain carries TRBV18 and TRBJ2-6; D is uncertain. V was cut by 6 bases and J by 4 bases, with 16 bases left in between. Germline values: CDR1 KGHSH, CDR2 LQKENI. This CDR3 is built from 16 residues. The CDR3 is CASSQLSNSGANVLTF. As DNA, the CDR3 is TGTGCCAGCTCCCAACTCTCAAATAGCGGGGCCAACGTCCTGACTTTC. The full variable domain, completed using reference TRBV18 and TRBJ2-6, is NAGVMQNPRHLVRRRGQEARLRCSPMKGHSHVYWYRQLPEEGLKFMVYLQKENIIDESGMPKERFSAEFPKEGPSILRIQQVVRGDSAAYFCASSQLSNSGANVLTFGAGSRLTVL.

This chain links TRBV27 with TRBJ2-1, with TRBD2 matching 14 bases. In germline, CDR1 is MNHEY, CDR2 SMNVEV (reference sequence). This CDR3 comprises 20 residues. Trimming at V came to 0 bases and at J to 4 bases, leaving 11 bases not matched to a gene. DNA for the CDR3: TGTGCCAGCAGTTTATCCTTTCCCGGGACTAGCGGGAGAAGGTACAATGAGCAGTTCTTC. It is translated as CASSLSFPGTSGRRYNEQFF.